These 30 T cell receptor beta chains were sequenced from one sample in a study of shared clonotypes between healthy human individuals. Sequencing was performed with immunoSEQ multiplex PCR; in TCRdb, only in-frame clones are kept and a portion is missing. The table includes roughly 640,000 clones, about 74% detected once. Sample: memory CD4+ T cells sorted from blood. Subset indicated: CD45RA-negative fraction. The receptors come from a woman in her 30s in good health.

The chain has TRBV5-1 and TRBJ2-3, with D unclear. Germline-derived CDR1 and CDR2 are SGHRS and YFSETQ. V was cut by 4 bases and J by 4 bases, with 16 bases left in between. CDR3 length: 15 amino acids. The CDR3 here is CASSHGSQAADTQYF. CDR3 in DNA: TGCGCCAGCAGCCACGGGTCTCAGGCGGCAGATACGCAGTATTTT.

V usage is TRBV28 and J usage is TRBJ1-1, with a weak D call TRBD1 (5 bases). Trimming shortened V by 8 bases and J by 5 bases, and 24 bases separated the two germline ends. The germline CDR1 and CDR2 sequences are MDHEN and SYDVKM. CDR3 size: 16 residues. The DNA of the CDR3 is TGTGCCAGCCTTCCACCCCCAGGGATGGGGCGAACTGAAGCTTTCTTT. Encoded protein: CASLPPPGMGRTEAFF.

J is TRBJ1-1 and V is TRBV5-1; D is ambiguous. V was shortened by 0 bases and J by 3 bases, with 12 bases between the two germline ends. Germline V gives CDR1 SGHRS, CDR2 YFSETQ. The CDR3 is 15 residues long. The CDR3 is CASSLAAPQDTEAFF. The CDR3 DNA reads TGCGCCAGCAGCTTGGCGGCTCCCCAGGACACTGAAGCTTTCTTT.

The chain links TRBV4-1 to TRBJ2-7; 9 nucleotides line up with TRBD1. The ends lost 0 bases at V and 4 bases at J; junction bases unmatched: 4. The CDR3 contains 15 residues. Germline CDR1 and CDR2: MGHRA and YSYEKL. The CDR3 loop reads CASSQESTGGYEQYF. Here the CDR3 DNA reads TGCGCCAGCAGCCAAGAATCGACAGGGGGGTACGAGCAGTACTTC.

The chain recombines TRBV5-4 with TRBJ2-1, with TRBD2 matching over 10 bases. CDR3 size: 17 residues. V dropped 4 bases and J dropped 4; count of bases not matched to a gene: 11. Germline assignment: CDR1 SGHNT and CDR2 YYREEE (reference sequence). CDR3 residues: CASSPGPTSGNYNEQFF. The CDR3 coding sequence is TGTGCCAGCAGCCCCGGCCCCACTAGCGGGAATTACAATGAGCAGTTCTTC. The variable domain in full, completed from reference TRBV5-4 and TRBJ2-1, reads ETGVTQSPTHLIKTRGQQVTLRCSSQSGHNTVSWYQQALGQGPQFIFQYYREEENGRGNFPPRFSGLQFPNYSSELNVNALELDDSALYLCASSPGPTSGNYNEQFFGPGTRLTVL.

V is TRBV2 and J is TRBJ2-1; 7 nucleotides line up with TRBD2. Trimming removed 6 bases from V and 7 bases from J; junction bases left unmatched: 9. Germline V lookup: CDR1 SNHLY, CDR2 FYNNEI. The CDR3 length is 14 residues. Here the CDR3 reads CASRGDYGSNEQFF. CDR3 nucleotides: TGTGCCAGCAGGGGGGACTATGGTTCGAATGAGCAGTTCTTC.

J is TRBJ2-7 and V is TRBV30, with D possibly being TRBD1 or TRBD2 (5 bases each). The length of the CDR3 is 13 residues. V was cut by 0 bases and J by 12 bases, with 18 bases left in between. In germline, CDR1 is GTSNPN, CDR2 SVGIG (reference sequence). CDR3 DNA: TGTGCCTGGAGTGTAATACTGGATTCGGGGACGTACTTC. Encoded protein: CAWSVILDSGTYF.

CDR3 bases: TGCAGCGTTGCTGGTAGCGGGGGCCAAGAGACCCAGTACTTC. This sequence encodes CSVAGSGGQETQYF. The J gene is TRBJ2-5, the V gene TRBV29-1; 9 nucleotides match TRBD2. With V trimmed by 4 bases and J by 1 base, 4 bases remained unmatched. Germline V gene data show CDR1 as SQVTM and CDR2 as ANQGSEA. The CDR3 is 14 residues long.

The rearrangement links TRBV2 to TRBJ2-7; D is ambiguous. Trimming took off 2 bases at V and 2 bases at J, with 4 bases between the two ends. Germline V gene sequence: CDR1 SNHLY, CDR2 FYNNEI. CDR3 size: 12 residues. Written as DNA, the CDR3 is TGTGCCAGCAGTGAATCCCCCTACGAGCAGTACTTC. This encodes CASSESPYEQYF.

This chain joins TRBV10-2 and TRBJ2-7; 9 positions agree with TRBD2. The CDR3 covers 15 residues. Germline V gives CDR1 WSHSY, CDR2 SAAADI. After removal of 8 bases from V and 6 bases from J, the junction contained 14 bases not matched to a gene. As DNA, the CDR3 is TGCGCCAGCTGGGGTGCAAAGTTAGCGGGAGCCGAGCAGTACTTC. Translating gives CASWGAKLAGAEQYF.

This clone was seen just once. This chain uses TRBV7-2 with TRBJ2-7; D is perhaps TRBD2 (5 bases). Germline CDR1 is SGHTA and CDR2 is FQGNSA. CDR3 length: 14 residues. The V end was cut by 1 base, the J end by 5 bases, with 12 bases between. CDR3 DNA: TGTGCCAGCAGCTTAGAAGGGAGAAGCCACGAGCAGTACTTC. Its translation: CASSLEGRSHEQYF.

The chain couples TRBV27 to TRBJ1-1, with a weak D call TRBD1 (6 bases). CDR1 MNHEY and CDR2 SMNVEV come from the germline V gene (reference sequence). This CDR3 has 13 amino acids. V lost 8 bases and J lost 8, with 18 bases in between. Here the CDR3 reads CASGRGHEYEAFF. CDR3 DNA: TGTGCCAGCGGCAGGGGCCACGAGTACGAAGCTTTCTTT.

The chain couples TRBV28 to TRBJ2-7, with D hard to call. V lost 7 bases to trimming and J lost 2 bases, with 12 bases between them. The length of the CDR3 is 13 residues. From germline, CDR1 is MDHEN and CDR2 SYDVKM. DNA of the CDR3: TGTGCCAGCACCGTTTCTCCAACCTACGAGCAGTACTTC. This encodes CASTVSPTYEQYF. The full variable domain, rest sourced from reference TRBV28 and TRBJ2-7, is DVKVTQSSRYLVKRTGEKVFLECVQDMDHENMFWYRQDPGLGLRLIYFSYDVKMKEKGDIPEGYSVSREKKERFSLILESASTNQTSMYLCASTVSPTYEQYFGPGTRLTVT.

The V and J genes are TRBV11-2 and TRBJ2-7, with no clear D. V was trimmed by 5 bases and J by 0 bases, leaving 8 bases between them. The CDR3 has 13 residues. Germline V gene sequence: CDR1 SGHAT, CDR2 FQNNGV. The DNA of the CDR3 is TGTGCCAGCAGCCCAGGTGGCTCCTACGAGCAGTACTTC. Translating gives CASSPGGSYEQYF.

This clone has just one count. The chain is built from TRBV20-1 and TRBJ1-2, with D maybe TRBD1 (5 bases). The CDR3 extends over 11 amino acids. Germline V lookup: CDR1 DFQATT, CDR2 SNEGSKA (reference sequence). Trimming removed 3 bases from V and 6 bases from J, with 8 bases in between. This chain's CDR3 is CSASPGHGYTF. Written as DNA, the CDR3 is TGCAGTGCTAGCCCGGGGCATGGCTACACCTTC.

This clone has just one count. The chain uses TRBV28 and TRBJ2-7, with no clear D. Between the trimmed V and J ends, which lost 4 bases and 6 bases, there was a span of 4 bases. CDR3 size: 10 residues. Germline CDR1 MDHEN, CDR2 SYDVKM. The CDR3 loop reads CASSWPEQYF. DNA for the CDR3: TGTGCCAGCAGTTGGCCCGAGCAGTACTTC.

This chain joins TRBV4-1 and TRBJ1-1; D is possibly TRBD1 (5 bases). CDR1 and CDR2 from the germline V gene are MGHRA and YSYEKL. This CDR3 contains 12 residues. The V end was cut by 0 bases, the J end by 8 bases, with 7 bases between. The CDR3 protein is CASSQEGQEAFF. The CDR3 DNA reads TGCGCCAGCAGCCAAGAGGGGCAAGAAGCTTTCTTT.

V gene TRBV19 combines with J gene TRBJ2-5; TRBD2 matches at 7 bases. The CDR3 spans 15 residues. The trim removed 5 bases at V and 2 bases at J, leaving 8 bases unmatched. Germline-derived CDR1 and CDR2 are LNHDA and SQIVND (reference sequence). The CDR3 sequence: CASSLLAGAQETQYF. As DNA, the CDR3 is TGTGCCAGTAGTCTTCTGGCGGGAGCACAAGAGACCCAGTACTTC.

The chain carries TRBV30 and TRBJ2-1; 7 nucleotides line up with TRBD2. The CDR3 length is 16 residues. The ends lost 3 bases at V and 8 bases at J; junction bases unmatched: 16. Germline V gives CDR1 GTSNPN, CDR2 SVGIG (reference sequence). CDR3 region: CAWSPRGRWREYEQFF. The CDR3 DNA reads as TGTGCCTGGAGCCCTCGGGGTAGGTGGCGGGAGTATGAGCAGTTCTTC.

The chain joins TRBV6-1 to TRBJ1-6, with 7 bases matching TRBD1. The germline V gene has CDR1 MNHNS and CDR2 SASEGT. The CDR3 runs 15 residues. V trimming: 2 bases; J trimming: 10 bases; junction bases outside the gene matches: 8. The DNA for the CDR3 is TGTGCCAGCAGTGAAAAGGCAGGGACAGTGTCACCCCTCCACTTT. Its translation: CASSEKAGTVSPLHF.

This clone occurred once. The gene calls are TRBV28 and TRBJ2-7; 12 nucleotides align to TRBD2. Germline lookup yields CDR1 MDHEN and CDR2 SYDVKM. The CDR3 covers 15 residues. With V trimmed by 7 bases and J by 3 bases, 7 bases remained unmatched. The CDR3 loop reads CASTKTSGRYYEQYF. The CDR3 nucleotides are TGTGCCAGCACCAAGACTAGCGGGAGATACTACGAGCAGTACTTC.

The CDR3 DNA sequence: TGTGCCAGCAGCGTGTCGCTGGGACAGGAGGGTTTTGCGACTAATGAAAAACTGTTTTTT. Protein: CASSVSLGQEGFATNEKLFF. The chain combines TRBV11-3 with TRBJ1-4; 8 bases are a match to TRBD1. The germline gives CDR1 SGHNT, CDR2 YENEEA. Unmatched junction bases numbered 19, after V lost 5 bases and J lost 2 bases. The CDR3 consists of 20 residues. The complete variable domain, with remaining parts taken from reference TRBV11-3 and TRBJ1-4, reads EAGVVQSPRYKIIEKKQPVAFWCNPISGHNTLYWYLQNLGQGPELLIRYENEEAVDDSQLPKDRFSAERLKGVDSTLKIQPAELGDSAVYLCASSVSLGQEGFATNEKLFFGSGTQLSVL.

Ten or more counts support this clone. The V gene is TRBV6-6, the J gene TRBJ2-1; 7 bases map to TRBD1. Germline V gives CDR1 MNHNY, CDR2 SVGAGI (reference sequence). CDR3 length equals 15 residues. Trimming cost V 6 bases and J 0 bases; bases outside gene matches: 5. CDR3 coding DNA: TGTGCCAGCAGCCAGACAGGGAGCTCCTACAATGAGCAGTTCTTC. It is translated as CASSQTGSSYNEQFF.

In this sample, this clone turned up a few times. The chain recombines TRBV5-1 with TRBJ2-2, with TRBD2 as a possible D gene (6 bases). V lost 7 bases and J lost 6, with 16 bases in between. CDR3 size: 14 residues. CDR1 and CDR2 from the germline V gene are SGHRS and YFSETQ. CDR3 nucleotide sequence: TGCGCCAGCCATAGACTAGGCGGGGCCGGGGAGCTGTTTTTT. This sequence encodes CASHRLGGAGELFF.

This clone was seen a single time. V usage is TRBV7-2 and J usage is TRBJ2-3, with no clear D. There are 15 residues in the CDR3. V dropped 4 bases and J dropped 0 bases, with 11 bases sitting between them. Germline V lookup: CDR1 SGHTA, CDR2 FQGNSA. This CDR3 is CASSSNYLSTDTQYF. For the CDR3, the DNA is TGTGCCAGCAGCTCCAACTACCTAAGCACAGATACGCAGTATTTT.

This clone has just one count. The chain recombines TRBV7-2 with TRBJ2-6, with D maybe TRBD1 (7 bases). The CDR3 sequence is 16 residues long. CDR1 SGHTA and CDR2 FQGNSA come from the germline V gene. V gave up 8 bases and J gave up 0 bases, with 14 bases separating them. CDR3 region: CASDRDSSSGANVLTF. CDR3 nucleotide sequence: TGTGCCAGCGACAGGGACTCCAGCTCTGGGGCCAACGTCCTGACTTTC. The variable domain in full, completed from reference TRBV7-2 and TRBJ2-6, reads GAGVSQSPSNKVTEKGKDVELRCDPISGHTALYWYRQSLGQGLEFLIYFQGNSAPDKSGLPSDRFSAERTGGSVSTLTIQRTQQEDSAVYLCASDRDSSSGANVLTFGAGSRLTVL.

CDR3 region: CASSEGVGLWSYEQYF. The CDR3 DNA reads TGTGCCAGCAGTGAAGGGGTAGGGTTGTGGTCCTACGAGCAGTACTTC. The genes are TRBV6-1 and TRBJ2-7; D uncertain. Germline V gene sequence: CDR1 MNHNS, CDR2 SASEGT. V was shortened by 1 base and J by 1 base, with 14 bases between the two germline ends. CDR3 size: 16 residues.

This chain links TRBV6-5 with TRBJ2-5; D is perhaps TRBD2 (5 bases). The tail of the sequence fits TRBJ2-7 better, so the J call may be wrong. Germline V gene data show CDR1 as MNHEY and CDR2 as SVGAGI. This CDR3 has 14 residues. CDR3 residues: CASSYTRDSYEQYF. The CDR3 nucleotides are TGTGCCAGCAGTTACACGAGGGATAGCTACGAGCAGTACTTC.

This clone was counted many times. The rearrangement links TRBV18 to TRBJ1-2; no firm D call. The CDR3 loop spans 15 amino acids. Per the germline V gene, CDR1 is KGHSH and CDR2 is LQKENI. The germline V and J ends were trimmed by 4 bases and 4 bases, with 16 bases remaining between them. DNA of the CDR3: TGTGCCAGCTCACTGACCCCGACGGAGGGCTATGGCTACACCTTC. It encodes CASSLTPTEGYGYTF.

The genes are TRBV19 and TRBJ2-3; D unresolved. CDR3 length: 14 residues. The V gene lost 5 bases and the J gene lost 3 bases, with 12 bases spanning the gap. Germline assignment: CDR1 LNHDA and CDR2 SQIVND (reference sequence). The CDR3 spells CASSLMTGTDTQYF. The CDR3 DNA reads as TGTGCCAGTAGTCTAATGACCGGGACAGATACGCAGTATTTT.